The 27 T cell receptor beta chains in this list originate from one sample, sequenced in a study of T cell responses to AZD1222 COVID-19 vaccine. Only in-frame clones appear in the TCRdb table, and some are missing; sequencing was by immunoSEQ multiplex PCR. The sample contains about 180,000 clones, almost 90% of which appear only once. The specimen was peripheral blood, collected 28 days after the second AZD1222 dose. The receptor source for this set is an adult who received the AZD1222 COVID-19 vaccine.

V is TRBV30 and J is TRBJ1-1; D unclear. Looked up from germline, CDR1 is GTSNPN and CDR2 is SVGIG (reference sequence). This CDR3 comprises 13 residues. Trimming removed 5 bases from V and 6 bases from J, with 16 bases in between. The CDR3: CAWGMDLLSEAFF. The CDR3 DNA sequence: TGTGCCTGGGGGATGGATTTGTTATCTGAAGCTTTCTTT.

The rearrangement uses TRBV3-1 (or the pseudogene TRBV3-2) and TRBJ2-3; D gene unclear. The germline V gene encodes CDR1 LGHDT and CDR2 YNNKEL (reference sequence). CDR3 size: 15 residues. V was pared by 1 base and J by 2 bases, with 10 bases between. CDR3 loop: CASSQAAALTDTQYF. DNA of the CDR3: TGTGCCAGCAGCCAAGCGGCGGCCCTCACAGATACGCAGTATTTT.

This chain joins TRBV18 and TRBJ2-1; 9 bases agree with TRBD2. The germline CDR1 and CDR2 sequences are KGHSH and LQKENI. V lost 2 bases, J lost 5 bases, and 4 bases stayed unmatched. The CDR3 runs 15 residues. The DNA of the CDR3 is TGTGCCAGCTCACCAGTAATAGCGGGGGACAATGAGCAGTTCTTC. This sequence encodes CASSPVIAGDNEQFF.

The CDR3 coding sequence is TGTGCCAGCAGCTCGGTACCTCGGACTAGAAGGGTCGGGGAGCTGTTTTTT. Translating it yields CASSSVPRTRRVGELFF. This chain connects TRBV7-2 to TRBJ2-2, with 7 bases identical to TRBD2. Germline-derived CDR1 and CDR2 are SGHTA and FQGNSA. The CDR3 covers 17 residues. V dropped 4 bases and J dropped 7; count of bases not matched to a gene: 15.

The rearrangement uses TRBV21-1 and TRBJ1-3; TRBD1 is taken as the D call from the table, unchecked against the DNA. TRBV21-1 is shown as a pseudogene. The CDR3 covers 16 residues. In DNA, the CDR3 is TGTGCCAGCAGCTCCCTACCCGGACAAGTAGGAAACACCATATATTTT. This encodes CASSSLPGQVGNTIYF.

The gene calls are TRBV3-1 (or the pseudogene TRBV3-2) and TRBJ1-2, with D hard to call. The CDR3 sequence is 12 residues long. Between the trimmed V and J ends, which lost 4 bases and 8 bases, there was a span of 11 bases. Looked up from germline, CDR1 is LGHDT and CDR2 is YNNKEL (reference sequence). Here the CDR3 reads CASSRGGRGYTF. The DNA of the CDR3 is TGTGCCAGCAGCCGGGGTGGGAGGGGCTACACCTTC.

The chain couples TRBV9 to TRBJ2-7; TRBD1 matches at 9 bases. Looked up from germline, CDR1 is SGDLS and CDR2 is YYNGEE. This CDR3 has 14 residues. V shed 2 bases and J 5 bases; nucleotides not matched to a gene: 5. DNA of the CDR3: TGTGCCAGCAGCGTCGGGACAGGGCGGCACGAGCAGTACTTC. It codes for CASSVGTGRHEQYF.

J is TRBJ2-1 and V is TRBV6-5; no firm D call. This CDR3 contains 12 residues. V was clipped by 7 bases and J by 1 base, with 5 bases between them. Germline values: CDR1 MNHEY, CDR2 SVGAGI. The CDR3 nucleotides read TGTGCCAGCATGCAGTCCTACAATGAGCAGTTCTTC. Translation gives CASMQSYNEQFF.

The V call is TRBV28, the J call TRBJ2-7; 9 bases line up with TRBD1. CDR3 length equals 15 residues. The germline V gene has CDR1 MDHEN and CDR2 SYDVKM. J was trimmed by 6 bases and V by 6 bases; bases with no gene match: 12. DNA of the CDR3: TGTGCCAGCAGCCCCCCCGGGACAGGGAGTCCCGAGCAGTACTTC. Its protein is CASSPPGTGSPEQYF.

This sequence joins TRBV11-1 and TRBJ2-4, with D perhaps TRBD2 (6 bases). The germline V gene has CDR1 SGHAT and CDR2 FQDESV (reference sequence). Between the trimmed V and J ends, which lost 0 bases and 7 bases, there was a span of 7 bases. The CDR3 extends over 13 amino acids. In DNA form, the CDR3 reads TGTGCCAGCAGCTTAGCGGCGGGGAACATTCAGTACTTC. Protein sequence: CASSLAAGNIQYF.

V gene TRBV14 combines with J gene TRBJ2-7, with D maybe TRBD1 (5 bases). V was trimmed by 4 bases and J by 6 bases, leaving 16 bases between them. Per the germline V gene, CDR1 is SGHDN and CDR2 is FVKESK. The CDR3 runs 14 residues. The CDR3 nucleotides are TGTGCCAGCAGCCCGACCGAGACCAGGGTCGAGCAGTACTTC. This encodes CASSPTETRVEQYF.

The chain links TRBV6-5 to TRBJ2-7, with 9 positions matching TRBD1. Germline lookup yields CDR1 MNHEY and CDR2 SVGAGI. After removal of 6 bases from V and 2 bases from J, the junction contained 8 bases not matched to a gene. CDR3 size: 15 residues. The chain's CDR3 is CASSPPWTGAYEQYF. The CDR3 nucleotides are TGTGCCAGCAGCCCACCCTGGACAGGGGCCTACGAGCAGTACTTC.

V and J are TRBV6-5 and TRBJ2-5, with TRBD2 matching over 10 bases. V was pared by 4 bases and J by 4 bases, with 9 bases of the junction left unmatched. This CDR3 contains 16 residues. Per the germline V gene, CDR1 is MNHEY and CDR2 is SVGAGI. The CDR3 DNA is TGTGCCAGCAGTTCCCCGAGCGGGGGGGCTGGAGAGACCCAGTACTTC. This codes for CASSSPSGGAGETQYF.

V and J are TRBV29-1 and TRBJ2-7, with D unclear. Germline V lookup: CDR1 SQVTM, CDR2 ANQGSEA. The CDR3 length is 13 residues. V dropped 4 bases and J dropped 2 bases, with 12 bases sitting between them. The CDR3 bases are TGCAGCGTTGTTTCTGACACTACCTACGAGCAGTACTTC. Protein product: CSVVSDTTYEQYF.

V is TRBV4-3 and J is TRBJ1-2; D may be TRBD1 (5 bases). The CDR3 runs to 16 residues. The V end was cut by 2 bases, the J end by 8 bases, with 21 bases between. In germline, CDR1 is LGHNA, CDR2 YSLEER. The CDR3 region is CASSQILRGDRRGYTF. The CDR3, as DNA: TGCGCCAGCAGCCAAATTCTCCGGGGGGACCGAAGAGGCTACACCTTC.

This chain uses TRBV9 with TRBJ1-3; D gene unclear. Trimming pared 0 bases from V and 0 bases from J, leaving 7 bases between. This CDR3 has 15 residues. Germline V gene lookup returns CDR1 SGDLS and CDR2 YYNGEE. The CDR3 sequence: CASSVEGSSGNTIYF. CDR3 DNA sequence: TGTGCCAGCAGCGTAGAGGGTAGCTCTGGAAACACCATATATTTT.

V and J are TRBV5-5 and TRBJ2-2; D might be TRBD1 (5 bases). The CDR3 is 19 residues long. Trimming shortened V by 0 bases and J by 6 bases, and 24 bases separated the two germline ends. In germline, CDR1 is SGHKS, CDR2 YYEKEE (reference sequence). The CDR3 nucleotides are TGTGCCAGCAGCTTGGCAATCGGCGACCAGGGTGTTCTATCCGGGGAGCTGTTTTTT. Translation gives CASSLAIGDQGVLSGELFF.

The rearrangement joins TRBV11-2 to TRBJ2-1; 7 positions match TRBD1. This CDR3 has 14 residues. Germline CDR1 SGHAT, CDR2 FQNNGV. Losses at the gene ends were 4 bases for V and 6 bases for J; bases not matched to a gene: 6. The CDR3 DNA reads as TGTGCCAGCAGCTATACTACAGGGGTCAATGAGCAGTTCTTC. Translation: CASSYTTGVNEQFF.

This chain links TRBV5-1 with TRBJ1-1; no reliable D call. V was trimmed by 4 bases and J by 3 bases, leaving 13 bases between them. The germline V gene encodes CDR1 SGHRS and CDR2 YFSETQ. This CDR3 has 14 residues. The CDR3 DNA is TGCGCCAGCAGCACCGTGGGCTCGGACACTGAAGCTTTCTTT. Translated, it gives CASSTVGSDTEAFF. Combining the CDR3 with reference TRBV5-1 and TRBJ1-1 gives the whole variable domain KAGVTQTPRYLIKTRGQQVTLSCSPISGHRSVSWYQQTPGQGLQFLFEYFSETQRNKGNFPGRFSGRQFSNSRSEMNVSTLELGDSALYLCASSTVGSDTEAFFGQGTRLTVV.

The chain links TRBV19 to TRBJ1-2; TRBD1 matches 10 bases. V lost 10 bases and J lost 1; bases outside the gene matches: 15. Germline V CDR1 and CDR2: LNHDA, SQIVND (reference sequence). CDR3 size: 17 residues. Here the CDR3 DNA reads TGTGCCACCAAACCCGGGACAGGGGCTCTGTTTAACTATGGCTACACCTTC. Protein: CATKPGTGALFNYGYTF.

CDR3 coding DNA: TGTGCCAGCAGCCGGACAACGAGCATCGCCGGGGAGCTGTTTTTT. Its protein is CASSRTTSIAGELFF. The chain uses TRBV6-2 or TRBV6-3 and TRBJ2-2; possible D gene TRBD1, 5 bases. The V gene's germline CDR1 is MNHEY and CDR2 SVGEGT. The CDR3 covers 15 residues. Trimming took off 6 bases at V and 6 bases at J, with 17 bases between the two ends.

The chain uses TRBV19 and TRBJ2-1; TRBD2 is a possible D gene (6 bases). The CDR3 loop spans 15 amino acids. In germline, CDR1 is LNHDA, CDR2 SQIVND (reference sequence). Trimming took 5 bases from V and 5 from J, leaving 16 bases between them. CDR3 DNA: TGTGCCAGTAGTCCCGGGGCGGGGCAGGACAATGAGCAGTTCTTC. Protein sequence: CASSPGAGQDNEQFF.

The chain couples TRBV7-8 to TRBJ2-2; D gene unclear. There are 15 residues in the CDR3. Per the germline V gene, CDR1 is SGHVS and CDR2 is FQNEAQ. Trimming cost V 2 bases and J 1 base, with 8 bases left between them. As DNA, the CDR3 is TGTGCCAGCAGCTTATCCCAAGTGAACACCGGGGAGCTGTTTTTT. Translation: CASSLSQVNTGELFF.

The chain couples TRBV19 to TRBJ2-7; D gene ambiguous. The length of the CDR3 is 12 residues. Trimming stripped 3 bases from V and 5 bases from J, with 8 bases between. Germline V CDR1 and CDR2: LNHDA, SQIVND (reference sequence). The CDR3 coding sequence is TGTGCCAGTAGTATCCAGGAAAACGAGCAGTACTTC. Translated, it gives CASSIQENEQYF.

The count of this clone is one. This chain uses TRBV25-1 with TRBJ1-2, with D maybe TRBD1 (5 bases). Trimming shortened V by 6 bases and J by 4 bases, and 6 bases separated the two germline ends. Germline CDR1 is MGHDK and CDR2 is SYGVNS. This CDR3 comprises 11 residues. Here the CDR3 DNA reads TGTGCCAGCAGCCAGGGCTATGGCTACACCTTC. This codes for CASSQGYGYTF.

This clone was seen a few times. The conserved phenylalanine or tryptophan normally closing the CDR3 is absent here, so this likely arose from a read error. The DNA is omitted, as the CDR3 cannot be located on it reliably, and the CDR3 follows TCRdb's listing. The chain carries TRBV5-6 and TRBJ1-2; the D call of TRBD1 is as the table states it, not checked on the DNA. Both ends counted, the CDR3 spans 13 residues. Germline CDR1 reads SGHDT; CDR2 reads YYEEEE. CDR3 region: CASSLRDRGPLMK.

With respect to this clone: Additional DNA sequences in this sample encode the identical CDR3. The gene calls are TRBV6-1 and TRBJ1-5, with D possibly TRBD1 on 5 matching bases. The CDR3 is 14 residues long. The germline V and J ends were trimmed by 3 bases and 5 bases, with 11 bases remaining between them. Germline lookup yields CDR1 MNHNS and CDR2 SASEGT. The CDR3 region is CASSEGGADQPQHF. For the CDR3, the DNA is TGTGCCAGCAGTGAGGGAGGGGCGGATCAGCCCCAGCATTTT.